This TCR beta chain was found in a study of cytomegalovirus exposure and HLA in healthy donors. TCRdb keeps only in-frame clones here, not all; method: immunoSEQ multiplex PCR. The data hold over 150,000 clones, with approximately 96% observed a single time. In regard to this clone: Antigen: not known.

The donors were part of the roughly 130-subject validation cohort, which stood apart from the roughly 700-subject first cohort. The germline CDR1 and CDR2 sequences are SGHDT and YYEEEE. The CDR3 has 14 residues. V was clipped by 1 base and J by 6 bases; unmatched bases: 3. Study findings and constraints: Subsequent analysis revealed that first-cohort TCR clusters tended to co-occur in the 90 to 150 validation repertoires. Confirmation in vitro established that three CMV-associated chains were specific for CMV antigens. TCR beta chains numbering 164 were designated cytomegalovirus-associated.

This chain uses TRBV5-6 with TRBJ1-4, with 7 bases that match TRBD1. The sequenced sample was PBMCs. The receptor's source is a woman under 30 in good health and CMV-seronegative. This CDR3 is CASSLNRGDEKLFF. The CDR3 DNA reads TGTGCCAGCAGCTTGAACAGGGGAGATGAAAAACTGTTTTTT.